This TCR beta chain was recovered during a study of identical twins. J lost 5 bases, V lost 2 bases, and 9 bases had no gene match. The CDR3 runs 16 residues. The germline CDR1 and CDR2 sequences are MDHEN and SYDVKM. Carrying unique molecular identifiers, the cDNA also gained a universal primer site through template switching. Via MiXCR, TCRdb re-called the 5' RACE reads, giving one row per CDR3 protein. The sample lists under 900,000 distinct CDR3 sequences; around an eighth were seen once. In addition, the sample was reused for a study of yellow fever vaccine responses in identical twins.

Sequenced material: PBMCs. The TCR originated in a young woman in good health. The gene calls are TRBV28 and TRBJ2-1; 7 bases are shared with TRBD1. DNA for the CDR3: TGTGCCAGCAGTTTAGCCGGCAGGGGGTCCCACAATGAGCAGTTCTTC. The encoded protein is CASSLAGRGSHNEQFF.